The 30 T cell receptor beta chains below were found in one sample sequenced in a study of beta chain features in type 1 diabetes. The entirety of the isolated RNA underwent reverse transcription, so expressed TCRB transcripts were sequenced. Assay: immunoSEQ multiplex PCR; the TCRdb copy retains only in-frame clones and omits some. The repertoire holds about 370,000 clones, around 15% seen once, with 0.019% in the top ten. Sequencing was performed on naive CD4+ T cells from blood. These receptors all stem from a woman aged 18-30 years in good health.

This clone showed up just a few times. J is TRBJ1-2 and V is TRBV6-5; D perhaps matches TRBD1 (5 bases). Trimming pared 4 bases from V and 4 bases from J, leaving 16 bases between. Germline V gives CDR1 MNHEY, CDR2 SVGAGI. The CDR3 covers 15 residues. The DNA of the CDR3 is TGTGCCAGCAGTTCTGGGCAGGGCATCGGCTATGGCTACACCTTC. Residues: CASSSGQGIGYGYTF.

The chain employs TRBV19 and TRBJ2-1; 10 nucleotides agree with TRBD2. Per the germline V gene, CDR1 is LNHDA and CDR2 is SQIVND (reference sequence). The junction had 5 bases not matched to a gene; V was cut back by 7 bases and J by 8 bases. The CDR3 has 13 residues. The CDR3 sequence is CASTPLAGDEQFF. As DNA, the CDR3 is TGTGCCAGTACCCCTCTAGCGGGAGATGAGCAGTTCTTC.

This clone occurred once. The J gene is TRBJ1-1, the V gene TRBV5-6; D might be TRBD1 (5 bases). This CDR3 comprises 14 residues. CDR1 and CDR2 (germline): SGHDT, YYEEEE. Trimming pared 7 bases from V and 0 bases from J, leaving 13 bases between. CDR3 sequence reads: CASGRGDLNTEAFF. As DNA, the CDR3 is TGTGCCAGCGGCCGCGGGGACTTGAACACTGAAGCTTTCTTT.

This clone was picked up a small number of times. The V and J genes are TRBV28 and TRBJ1-3, with 7 bases matching TRBD1. Germline V gives CDR1 MDHEN, CDR2 SYDVKM. V was pared by 5 bases and J by 2 bases, with 6 bases of the junction left unmatched. The CDR3 totals 15 residues. The CDR3 loop reads CASSMTGRTGNTIYF. CDR3 DNA: TGTGCCAGCAGTATGACAGGGAGAACTGGAAACACCATATATTTT.

This clone was detected a few times. This sequence joins TRBV5-1 and TRBJ2-6, with D uncertain. Trimming took off 3 bases at V and 0 bases at J, with 10 bases between the two ends. This CDR3 has 16 amino acids. CDR1 is SGHRS, CDR2 YFSETQ, per germline. The CDR3 DNA reads TGCGCCAGCAGCTCGCAGGTCAGCTCTGGGGCCAACGTCCTGACTTTC. Protein product: CASSSQVSSGANVLTF.

To note about this clone: Other nucleotide sequences in the sample specify the same CDR3. This chain joins TRBV30 and TRBJ2-7; TRBD1 agrees at 7 bases. V was clipped by 4 bases and J by 0 bases; unmatched bases: 0. The CDR3 is 12 amino acids. In germline, CDR1 is GTSNPN, CDR2 SVGIG (reference sequence). This CDR3 is CAWTGGSYEQYF. Written as DNA, the CDR3 is TGTGCCTGGACAGGGGGCTCCTACGAGCAGTACTTC. Together with reference TRBV30 and TRBJ2-7, the CDR3 gives the full variable domain: SQTIHQWPATLVQPVGSPLSLECTVEGTSNPNLYWYRQAAGRGLQLLFYSVGIGQISSEVPQNLSASRPQDRQFILSSKKLLLSDSGFYLCAWTGGSYEQYFGPGTRLTVT.

This clone was observed a few times. J is TRBJ2-3 and V is TRBV11-2; 14 positions agree with TRBD2. After removal of 5 bases from V and 0 bases from J, the junction contained 10 bases not matched to a gene. Germline V gene data show CDR1 as SGHAT and CDR2 as FQNNGV. The CDR3 has 19 amino acids. The CDR3 protein is CASSIPLGTSGSSTDTQYF. CDR3 sequence (DNA): TGTGCCAGCAGCATCCCCCTCGGGACTAGCGGGAGCAGCACAGATACGCAGTATTTT.

The chain has TRBV2 and TRBJ2-7; TRBD2 aligns across 9 bases. The V gene's germline CDR1 is SNHLY and CDR2 FYNNEI. The CDR3 totals 15 residues. V shed 3 bases, J shed 1 base, and the junction held 4 bases outside the gene matches. This CDR3 reads CASSEEGLASYEQYF. As DNA, the CDR3 is TGTGCCAGCAGTGAGGAGGGACTAGCATCCTACGAGCAGTACTTC.

On this clone: The same CDR3 arises from other DNA sequences in this sample as well. CDR3 nucleotides: TGCGCCAGCAGCTTACAGGGCACAGATACGCAGTATTTT. Translated, it gives CASSLQGTDTQYF. This chain uses TRBV5-1 with TRBJ2-3; D may be TRBD1 (5 bases). V lost 2 bases to trimming and J lost 1 base, with 5 bases between them. The CDR3 runs 13 residues. The V gene's germline CDR1 is SGHRS and CDR2 YFSETQ.

This chain connects TRBV15 to TRBJ1-3; 8 bases are shared with TRBD1. Trimming took 1 base from V and 0 from J; bases not matched to a gene: 5. This CDR3 contains 17 residues. The germline gives CDR1 LNHNV, CDR2 YYDKDF (reference sequence). The CDR3 coding sequence is TGTGCCACCAGCAGAGGGTCAGGGGGCATCTCTGGAAACACCATATATTTT. Encoded protein: CATSRGSGGISGNTIYF. Full variable domain (rest looked up from reference TRBV15 and TRBJ1-3): DAMVIQNPRYQVTQFGKPVTLSCSQTLNHNVMYWYQQKSSQAPKLLFHYYDKDFNNEADTPDNFQSRRPNTSFCFLDIRSPGLGDTAMYLCATSRGSGGISGNTIYFGEGSWLTVV.

A few counts support this clone. This chain joins TRBV25-1 and TRBJ2-3; D not resolved. The CDR3 is 17 amino acids. The ends were cut back, 1 base at V and 1 base at J, with 15 bases in the middle. Germline lookup yields CDR1 MGHDK and CDR2 SYGVNS. CDR3 amino acids: CASSEWRIGGGTDTQYF. The CDR3 DNA reads as TGTGCCAGCAGTGAATGGAGAATAGGCGGCGGCACAGATACGCAGTATTTT.

The chain couples TRBV6-1 to TRBJ1-5; D is possibly TRBD1 (5 bases). The CDR3 covers 13 residues. Germline CDR1 reads MNHNS; CDR2 reads SASEGT. Trimming removed 1 base at V and 5 bases at J, with 6 bases between. The CDR3 is CASSEVGDQPQHF. The CDR3, as DNA: TGTGCCAGCAGTGAAGTAGGGGATCAGCCCCAGCATTTT.

This clone was counted a few times. The identical CDR3 is also encoded by other nucleotide sequences in the sample. The rearrangement links TRBV4-2 to TRBJ2-7; 10 bases fit TRBD2. CDR3 size: 14 residues. The germline V gene encodes CDR1 LGHNA and CDR2 YNFKEQ. V was pared by 0 bases and J by 7 bases, with 3 bases of the junction left unmatched. The CDR3 DNA follows: TGTGCCAGCAGCCAAGAACTAGCGGGGCGAGAGCAGTACTTC. Its translation: CASSQELAGREQYF.

The V gene is TRBV5-1, the J gene TRBJ2-5; the D gene is possibly TRBD1 (6 bases). Germline V CDR1 and CDR2: SGHRS, YFSETQ. CDR3 length equals 13 residues. V lost 2 bases, J lost 5 bases, and 10 bases lay in between. CDR3 DNA: TGCGCCAGCAGCTTACAGGGATCTGAGACCCAGTACTTC. Amino acids: CASSLQGSETQYF. The variable domain in full, with the rest retrieved from reference TRBV5-1 and TRBJ2-5, is KAGVTQTPRYLIKTRGQQVTLSCSPISGHRSVSWYQQTPGQGLQFLFEYFSETQRNKGNFPGRFSGRQFSNSRSEMNVSTLELGDSALYLCASSLQGSETQYFGPGTRLLVL.

The chain is built from TRBV28 and TRBJ1-2; D is ambiguous. Trimming left V 8 bases short and J 3 bases short, with 16 bases between. Germline V gene data show CDR1 as MDHEN and CDR2 as SYDVKM. The CDR3 extends over 14 amino acids. CDR3 sequence reads: CASYTFEGDYGYTF. CDR3 coding DNA: TGTGCCAGCTATACATTCGAGGGAGACTATGGCTACACCTTC.

This clone was observed a few times. The V and J genes are TRBV15 and TRBJ2-1, with D possibly matching TRBD1 (5 bases). The germline V gene encodes CDR1 LNHNV and CDR2 YYDKDF (reference sequence). Between the trimmed V and J ends, which lost 3 bases and 6 bases, there was a span of 6 bases. This CDR3 comprises 12 residues. This CDR3 reads CATSSRVNEQFF. CDR3 bases: TGTGCCACCAGCAGCAGGGTCAATGAGCAGTTCTTC.

This rearrangement joins TRBV7-9 to TRBJ2-5, with a possible D match to TRBD1 (5 bases). Trimming removed 0 bases from V and 2 bases from J, with 7 bases in between. There are 14 residues in the CDR3. The germline V gene has CDR1 SEHNR and CDR2 FQNEAQ (reference sequence). The CDR3: CASSLARDQETQYF. In DNA form, the CDR3 reads TGTGCCAGCAGCTTAGCCAGGGATCAAGAGACCCAGTACTTC.

The sample holds a few counts of this clone. V is TRBV6-5 and J is TRBJ1-2; tentative D call: TRBD1 (6 bases). Looked up from germline, CDR1 is MNHEY and CDR2 is SVGAGI. V gave up 8 bases and J gave up 2 bases, with 9 bases separating them. The CDR3 runs 12 residues. CDR3 coding DNA: TGTGCCAGCCGGGACACCAACTATGGCTACACCTTC. Translated, it gives CASRDTNYGYTF.

This chain connects TRBV2 to TRBJ1-1, with 7 bases aligning to TRBD1. CDR1 SNHLY and CDR2 FYNNEI come from the germline V gene. This CDR3 has 15 amino acids. V dropped 2 bases and J dropped 4; count of bases not matched to a gene: 7. For the CDR3, the DNA is TGTGCCAGCAGTGAATTGACAGGGCCAGGCACTGAAGCTTTCTTT. It encodes CASSELTGPGTEAFF. Variable domain in full (rest from reference TRBV2 and TRBJ1-1): EPEVTQTPSHQVTQMGQEVILRCVPISNHLYFYWYRQILGQKVEFLVSFYNNEISEKSEIFDDQFSVERPDGSNFTLKIRSTKLEDSAMYFCASSELTGPGTEAFFGQGTRLTVV.

This chain uses TRBV4-2 with TRBJ2-3; 9 nucleotides agree with TRBD2. V lost 4 bases to trimming and J lost 1 base; unmatched junction nucleotides: 3. This CDR3 contains 15 residues. The germline V gene encodes CDR1 LGHNA and CDR2 YNFKEQ. CDR3 DNA sequence: TGTGCCAGCAGCCCGAGGACTAGCGGCACAGATACGCAGTATTTT. As protein: CASSPRTSGTDTQYF.

This chain connects TRBV30 to TRBJ1-5; TRBD1 agrees at 8 bases. The CDR3 is 14 amino acids. V was clipped by 1 base and J by 5 bases; unmatched bases: 4. Germline assignment: CDR1 GTSNPN and CDR2 SVGIG (reference sequence). The CDR3 nucleotides read TGTGCCTGGAGTGGGACAGGGTGGGATCAGCCCCAGCATTTT. It translates to CAWSGTGWDQPQHF.

The chain joins TRBV18 to TRBJ2-5; TRBD1 is a possible D gene (6 bases). V lost 5 bases and J 5 bases, leaving 15 bases between the germline ends. The germline CDR1 and CDR2 sequences are KGHSH and LQKENI. CDR3 length: 14 amino acids. CDR3 DNA: TGTGCCAGCTCATCCCAGGACAGATACGAGACCCAGTACTTC. It encodes CASSSQDRYETQYF.

The genes are TRBV11-2 and TRBJ2-3; D not resolved. Germline V gives CDR1 SGHAT, CDR2 FQNNGV. There are 16 residues in the CDR3. Between the trimmed V and J ends, which lost 2 bases and 2 bases, there was a span of 14 bases. CDR3 loop: CASSLMDTQVTDTQYF. DNA of the CDR3: TGTGCCAGCAGCTTAATGGATACCCAGGTCACAGATACGCAGTATTTT.

J is TRBJ2-5 and V is TRBV7-9; TRBD1 aligns across 8 bases. Trimming cost V 5 bases and J 1 base; bases outside gene matches: 9. CDR1 is SEHNR and CDR2 is FQNEAQ in the germline V gene (reference sequence). CDR3 length: 16 residues. CDR3: CASSPGTGLIQETQYF. In nucleotides, the CDR3 is TGTGCCAGCAGCCCGGGGACAGGCCTTATCCAAGAGACCCAGTACTTC.

Comments on this clone: One end of the junction does not line up with germline, which may come from a read error. The rearrangement joins TRBV7-9 to TRBJ2-7; a possible D gene is TRBD1 (6 bases). The CDR3 has 13 residues. Germline values: CDR1 SEHNR, CDR2 FQNEAQ (reference sequence). DNA of the CDR3: TGTGCCAGCAGCAAGACAGGCTCCAACGAGCAGTACTTC. Its translation is CASSKTGSNEQYF. Using reference TRBV7-9 and TRBJ2-7 for the parts outside the CDR3, the full variable domain is DTGVSQNPRHKITKRGQNVTFRCDPISEHNRLYWYRQTLGQGPEFLTYFQNEAQLEKSRLLSDRFSAERPKGSFSTLEIQRTEQGDSAMYLCASSKTGSNEQYFGPGTRLTVT.

The J gene is TRBJ1-1, the V gene TRBV2; TRBD1 is a possible D gene (5 bases). Germline CDR1 is SNHLY and CDR2 is FYNNEI. The germline V and J ends were trimmed by 2 bases and 5 bases, with 9 bases remaining between them. This CDR3 is 13 amino acids long. In DNA form, the CDR3 reads TGTGCCAGCAGTGAACAGGGAGGAACTGAAGCTTTCTTT. Protein: CASSEQGGTEAFF.

This clone has more than one count but fewer than ten. Written as DNA, the CDR3 is TGTGCCAGCAGCCCTCGGACTAGAATCACAGATACGCAGTATTTT. This translates into CASSPRTRITDTQYF. The J gene is TRBJ2-3, the V gene TRBV13, with 7 bases that match TRBD2. Germline CDR1 reads PRHDT; CDR2 reads FYEKMQ (reference sequence). The junction had 7 bases not matched to a gene; V was cut back by 5 bases and J by 2 bases. This CDR3 region has 15 residues.

This clone has only a few counts. The chain joins TRBV23-1 to TRBJ2-7, with D perhaps matching TRBD1 (5 bases). TRBV23-1 is sorted into the ORF group, with uncertain function. The CDR3 covers 14 residues. The germline V and J ends were trimmed by 2 bases and 0 bases, with 8 bases remaining between them. The DNA of the CDR3 is TGCGCCAGCAGTCAAGGACACCTCTCCTACGAGCAGTACTTC. It translates to CASSQGHLSYEQYF.

In its sample, this clone was seen once. This chain joins TRBV2 and TRBJ2-4; maybe TRBD2 (6 bases). In germline, CDR1 is SNHLY, CDR2 FYNNEI. This CDR3 spans 15 amino acids. V lost 6 bases and J 2 bases, leaving 14 bases between the germline ends. In DNA form, the CDR3 reads TGTGCCAGCAGGCGGGATTTGTGGACCAAAAACATTCAGTACTTC. It translates to CASRRDLWTKNIQYF.

CDR3 loop: CAWSRSLGLAGGPSMGEQYF. In nucleotides, the CDR3 is TGTGCCTGGAGTCGGTCCCTCGGACTAGCGGGAGGGCCCTCGATGGGAGAGCAGTACTTC. This sequence joins TRBV30 and TRBJ2-7; the match to TRBD2 covers 15 bases. With 2 bases clipped from V and 7 bases from J, the junction kept 21 bases outside the gene matches. The CDR3 sequence is 20 residues long. In germline, CDR1 is GTSNPN, CDR2 SVGIG (reference sequence).